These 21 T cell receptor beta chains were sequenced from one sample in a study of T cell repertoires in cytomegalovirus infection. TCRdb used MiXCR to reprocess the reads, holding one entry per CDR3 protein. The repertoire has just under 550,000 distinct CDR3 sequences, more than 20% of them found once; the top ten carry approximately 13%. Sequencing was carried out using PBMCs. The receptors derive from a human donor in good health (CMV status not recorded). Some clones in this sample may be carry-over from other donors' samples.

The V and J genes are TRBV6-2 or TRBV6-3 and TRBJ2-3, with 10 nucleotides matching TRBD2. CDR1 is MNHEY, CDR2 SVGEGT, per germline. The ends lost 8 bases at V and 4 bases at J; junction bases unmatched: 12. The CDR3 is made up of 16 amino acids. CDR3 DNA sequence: TGTGCCAGCCCGTCAAAGCGGGAGGGCCCCTCAGATACGCAGTATTTT. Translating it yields CASPSKREGPSDTQYF.

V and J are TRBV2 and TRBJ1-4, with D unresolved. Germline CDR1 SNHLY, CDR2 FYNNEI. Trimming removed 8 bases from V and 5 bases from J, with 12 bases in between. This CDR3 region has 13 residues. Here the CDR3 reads CASLRRTNEKLFF. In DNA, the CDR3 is TGTGCCAGCCTTAGACGGACCAATGAAAAACTGTTTTTT.

CDR3 DNA: TGTGCCAGCAAAACAGGGGGCTTTGAAAAACTGTTTTTT. Its translation is CASKTGGFEKLFF. The chain recombines TRBV28 with TRBJ1-4, with TRBD1 identical over 9 bases. The CDR3 runs to 13 residues. Germline trimming cut 7 bases from V and 7 bases from J; bases unmatched to any gene: 4. Looked up from germline, CDR1 is MDHEN and CDR2 is SYDVKM.

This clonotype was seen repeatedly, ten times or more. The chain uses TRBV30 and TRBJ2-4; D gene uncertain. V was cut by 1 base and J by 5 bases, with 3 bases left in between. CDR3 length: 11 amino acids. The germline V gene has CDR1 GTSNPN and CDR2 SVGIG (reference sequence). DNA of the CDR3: TGTGCCTGGAGTGGACAAAACATTCAGTACTTC. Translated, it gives CAWSGQNIQYF.

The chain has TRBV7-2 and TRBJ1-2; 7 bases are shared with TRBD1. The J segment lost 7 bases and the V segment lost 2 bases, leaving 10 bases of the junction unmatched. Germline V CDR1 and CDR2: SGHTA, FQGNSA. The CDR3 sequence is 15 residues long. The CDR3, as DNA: TGTGCCAGCAGCTTAAGTCCAGGGGGAGTGGGTGGCTACACCTTC. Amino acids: CASSLSPGGVGGYTF. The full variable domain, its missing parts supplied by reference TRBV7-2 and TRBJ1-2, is GAGVSQSPSNKVTEKGKDVELRCDPISGHTALYWYRQSLGQGLEFLIYFQGNSAPDKSGLPSDRFSAERTGGSVSTLTIQRTQQEDSAVYLCASSLSPGGVGGYTFGSGTRLTVV.

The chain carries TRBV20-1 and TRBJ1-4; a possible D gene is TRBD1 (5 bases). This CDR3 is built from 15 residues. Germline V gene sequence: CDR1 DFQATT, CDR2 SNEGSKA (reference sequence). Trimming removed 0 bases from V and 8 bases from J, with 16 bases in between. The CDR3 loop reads CSARDQRDGGEKLFF. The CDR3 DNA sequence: TGCAGTGCTAGAGATCAAAGGGACGGTGGGGAAAAACTGTTTTTT.

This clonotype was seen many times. For the CDR3, the DNA is TGTGCCAGCTGCCGGGACAGGGCAGGTTTGGGTGAAAAACTGTTTTTT. Encoded protein: CASCRDRAGLGEKLFF. This sequence joins TRBV12-3 or TRBV12-4 and TRBJ1-4; 9 bases map to TRBD1. V gave up 8 bases and J gave up 7 bases; unmatched junction bases: 14. The CDR3 extends over 16 amino acids.

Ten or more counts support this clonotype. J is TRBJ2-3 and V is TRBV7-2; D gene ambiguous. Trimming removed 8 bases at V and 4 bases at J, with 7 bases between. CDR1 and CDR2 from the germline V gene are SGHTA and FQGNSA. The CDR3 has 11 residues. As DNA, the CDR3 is TGTGCCAGCCGTCGGGCAGATACGCAGTATTTT. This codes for CASRRADTQYF.

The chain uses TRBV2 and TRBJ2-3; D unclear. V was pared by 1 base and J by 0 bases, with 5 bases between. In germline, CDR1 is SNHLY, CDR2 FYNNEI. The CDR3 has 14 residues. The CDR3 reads CASSEELSTDTQYF. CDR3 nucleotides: TGTGCCAGCAGTGAAGAGCTTAGCACAGATACGCAGTATTTT.

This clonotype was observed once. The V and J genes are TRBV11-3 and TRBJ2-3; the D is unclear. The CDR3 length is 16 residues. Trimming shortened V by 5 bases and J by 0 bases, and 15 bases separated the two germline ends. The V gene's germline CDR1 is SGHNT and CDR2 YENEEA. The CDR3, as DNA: TGTGCCAGCAGCACCGGTCCAGCGCACAGCACAGATACGCAGTATTTT. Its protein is CASSTGPAHSTDTQYF.

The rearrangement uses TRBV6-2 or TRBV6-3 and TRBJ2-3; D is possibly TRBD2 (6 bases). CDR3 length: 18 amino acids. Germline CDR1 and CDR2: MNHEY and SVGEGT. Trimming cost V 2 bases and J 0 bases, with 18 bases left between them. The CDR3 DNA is TGTGCCAGCAGTTACCGGTTAGCGGAGGATCCTAGCACAGATACGCAGTATTTT. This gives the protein CASSYRLAEDPSTDTQYF.

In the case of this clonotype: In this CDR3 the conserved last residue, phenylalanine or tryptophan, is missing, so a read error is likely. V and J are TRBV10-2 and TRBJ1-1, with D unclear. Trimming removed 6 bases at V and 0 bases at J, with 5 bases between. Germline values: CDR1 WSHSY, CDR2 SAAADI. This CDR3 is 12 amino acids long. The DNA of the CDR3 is TGCGCCAGCAGCAGTATGAACACTGAAGCTTTCTTG. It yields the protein CASSSMNTEAFL.

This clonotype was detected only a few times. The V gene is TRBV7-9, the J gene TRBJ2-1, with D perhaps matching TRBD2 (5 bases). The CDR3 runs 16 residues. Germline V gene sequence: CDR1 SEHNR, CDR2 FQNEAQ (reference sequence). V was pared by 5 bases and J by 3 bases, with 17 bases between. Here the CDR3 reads CASSVISEEGYNEQFF. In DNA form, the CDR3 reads TGTGCCAGCAGCGTGATAAGCGAAGAGGGCTACAATGAGCAGTTCTTC.

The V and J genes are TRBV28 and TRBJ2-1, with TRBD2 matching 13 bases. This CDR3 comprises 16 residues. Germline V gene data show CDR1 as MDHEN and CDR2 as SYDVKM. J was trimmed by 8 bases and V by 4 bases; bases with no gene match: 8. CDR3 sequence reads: CASSSGLAGEVDEQFF. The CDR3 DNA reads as TGTGCCAGCAGTTCAGGACTAGCGGGAGAGGTCGATGAGCAGTTCTTC.

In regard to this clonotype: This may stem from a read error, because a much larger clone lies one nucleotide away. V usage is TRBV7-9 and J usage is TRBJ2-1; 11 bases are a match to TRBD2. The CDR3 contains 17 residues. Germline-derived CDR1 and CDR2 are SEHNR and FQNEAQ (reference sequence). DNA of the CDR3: TGTGCCGGCAGCTTAGTAGCGGGAGGGCCTAGGAGAAATGAGCAGTTCTTC. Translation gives CAGSLVAGGPRRNEQFF.

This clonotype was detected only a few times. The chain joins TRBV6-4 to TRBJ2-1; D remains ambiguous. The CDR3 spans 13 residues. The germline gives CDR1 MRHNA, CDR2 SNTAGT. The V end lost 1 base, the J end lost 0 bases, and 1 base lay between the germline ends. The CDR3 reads CASSDYSYNEQFF. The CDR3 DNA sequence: TGTGCCAGCAGTGACTACTCCTACAATGAGCAGTTCTTC.

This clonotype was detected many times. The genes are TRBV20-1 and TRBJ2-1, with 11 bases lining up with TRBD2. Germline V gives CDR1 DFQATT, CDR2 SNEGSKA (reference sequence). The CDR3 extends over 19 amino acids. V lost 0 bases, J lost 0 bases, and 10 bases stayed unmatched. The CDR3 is CSARDLRTSGQSSYNEQFF. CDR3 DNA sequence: TGCAGTGCTAGAGATCTCCGGACTAGCGGGCAGAGCTCCTACAATGAGCAGTTCTTC.

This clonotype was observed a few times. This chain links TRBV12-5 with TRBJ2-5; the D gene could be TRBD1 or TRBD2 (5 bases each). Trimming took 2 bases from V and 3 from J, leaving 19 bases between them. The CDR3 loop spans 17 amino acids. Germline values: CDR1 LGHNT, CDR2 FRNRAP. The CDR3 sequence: CASGLFPFRDVKETQYF. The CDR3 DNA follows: TGTGCTAGTGGTTTGTTCCCTTTCCGGGACGTTAAAGAGACCCAGTACTTC.

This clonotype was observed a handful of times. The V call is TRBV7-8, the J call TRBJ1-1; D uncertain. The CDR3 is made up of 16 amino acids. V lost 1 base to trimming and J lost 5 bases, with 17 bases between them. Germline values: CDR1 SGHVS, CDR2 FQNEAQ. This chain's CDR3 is CASSLVSGQLRTEAFF. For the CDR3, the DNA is TGTGCCAGCAGCTTAGTGAGCGGCCAACTTCGTACTGAAGCTTTCTTT. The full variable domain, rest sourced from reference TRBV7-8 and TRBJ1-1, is GAGVSQSPRYKVAKRGQDVALRCDPISGHVSLFWYQQALGQGPEFLTYFQNEAQLDKSGLPSDRFFAERPEGSVSTLKIQRTQQEDSAVYLCASSLVSGQLRTEAFFGQGTRLTVV.

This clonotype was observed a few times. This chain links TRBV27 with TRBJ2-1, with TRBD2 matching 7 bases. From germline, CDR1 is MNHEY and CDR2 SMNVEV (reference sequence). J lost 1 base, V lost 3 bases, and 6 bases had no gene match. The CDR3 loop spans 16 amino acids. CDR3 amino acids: CASSFRRERSYNEQFF. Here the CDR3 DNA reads TGTGCCAGCAGTTTTAGGCGGGAGAGGTCCTACAATGAGCAGTTCTTC.

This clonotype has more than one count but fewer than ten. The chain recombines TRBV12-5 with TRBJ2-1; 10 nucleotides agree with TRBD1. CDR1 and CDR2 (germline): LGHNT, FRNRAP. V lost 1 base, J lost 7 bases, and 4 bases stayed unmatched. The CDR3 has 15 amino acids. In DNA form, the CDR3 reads TGTGCTAGTGGTTTGGACGACAGGGGGCTAAATGAGCAGTTCTTC. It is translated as CASGLDDRGLNEQFF.